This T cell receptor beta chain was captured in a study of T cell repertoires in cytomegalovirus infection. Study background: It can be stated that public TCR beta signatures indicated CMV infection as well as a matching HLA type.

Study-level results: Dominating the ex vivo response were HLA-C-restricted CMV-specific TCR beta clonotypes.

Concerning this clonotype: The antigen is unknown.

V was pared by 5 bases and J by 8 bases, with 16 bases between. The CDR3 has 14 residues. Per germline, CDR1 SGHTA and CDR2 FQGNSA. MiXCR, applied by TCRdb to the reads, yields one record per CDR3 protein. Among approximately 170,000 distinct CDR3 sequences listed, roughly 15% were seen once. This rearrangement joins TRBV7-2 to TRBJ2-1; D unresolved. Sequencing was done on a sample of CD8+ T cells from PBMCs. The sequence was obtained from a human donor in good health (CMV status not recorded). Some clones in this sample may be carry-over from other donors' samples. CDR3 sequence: CASSAYYPSDEQFF. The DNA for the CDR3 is TGTGCCAGCAGCGCCTATTACCCGTCGGATGAGCAGTTCTTC.